This T cell receptor (beta chain) was sequenced for a study of cytotoxic CD8 clonotypes in ibrutinib-treated CLL. Study information: Of the patients, around 12 were relapsed/refractory, over 14 treatment-naive and roughly 17 IGHV unmutated. Recorded responses included about 25 partial and 2 complete; following median about 68 months, 14 stayed remitted and around 12 progressed. Overall study findings and caveats: T-cell clonality at baseline went above that of age-matched healthy donors and rose and fell with circulating CD8+ T-cell counts.

The table lists this clone with many counts. Antigen unknown. Measured with immunoSEQ multiplex PCR; TCRdb has only the in-frame clones, and not every one. The profile shows about 200,000 clones, approximately 79% of them singletons. The V and J ends lost 6 bases and 5 bases, in that order; junction bases with no gene match: 9. This CDR3 is built from 15 residues. The germline V gene has CDR1 MDHEN and CDR2 SYDVKM. The sequence was collected from a human donor with chronic lymphocytic leukemia. V is TRBV28 and J is TRBJ2-2; 7 bases fit TRBD1. The sequencing here drew on PBMCs, taken after 12 months of ibrutinib treatment. The CDR3 DNA follows: TGTGCCAGCAGACAACAGGGGAAGCGGACCGGGGAGCTGTTTTTT. As protein: CASRQQGKRTGELFF.